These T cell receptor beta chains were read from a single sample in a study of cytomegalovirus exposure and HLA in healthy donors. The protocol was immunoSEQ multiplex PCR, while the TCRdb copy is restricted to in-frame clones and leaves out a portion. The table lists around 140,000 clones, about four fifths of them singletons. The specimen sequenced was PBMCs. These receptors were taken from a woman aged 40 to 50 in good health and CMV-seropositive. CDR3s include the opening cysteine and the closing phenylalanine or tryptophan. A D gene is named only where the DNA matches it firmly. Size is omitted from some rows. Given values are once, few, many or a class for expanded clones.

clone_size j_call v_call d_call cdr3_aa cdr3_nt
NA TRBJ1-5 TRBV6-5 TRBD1 CASSVTGGSQPQHF TGTGCCAGCAGTGTAACAGGGGGCAGCCAGCCCCAGCATTTT
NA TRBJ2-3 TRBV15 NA CATRSGDVADTQYF TGTGCCACCAGGTCGGGAGATGTAGCAGATACGCAGTATTTT
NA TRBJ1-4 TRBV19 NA CASSIPHGETNEKLFF TGTGCCAGTAGTATTCCTCACGGGGAAACTAATGAAAAACTGTTTTTT
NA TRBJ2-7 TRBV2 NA CARDIRTKPPEEQYF TGTGCCAGGGACATTAGGACGAAACCCCCGGAAGAGCAGTACTTC
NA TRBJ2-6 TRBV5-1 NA CASSLTASGANVLTF TGCGCCAGCAGCTTGACAGCCTCTGGGGCCAACGTCCTGACTTTC
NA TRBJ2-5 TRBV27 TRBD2 CASSLFGRADEQYF TGTGCCAGCAGTTTATTCGGGAGGGCCGATGAGCAGTACTTC
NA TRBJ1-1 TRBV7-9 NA CASSSFRTQGHTEAFF TGTGCCAGCAGCTCGTTCCGGACTCAGGGGCACACTGAAGCTTTCTTT
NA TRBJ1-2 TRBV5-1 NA CASREVGSHYGYTF TGCGCCAGCAGGGAGGTGGGGAGCCACTATGGCTACACCTTC
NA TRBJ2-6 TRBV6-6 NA CASGDINSGANVLTF TGTGCCAGCGGGGACATTAACTCTGGGGCCAACGTCCTGACTTTC
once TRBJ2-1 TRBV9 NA CASSVGGGTHYNEQFF TGTGCCAGCAGCGTAGGGGGGGGGACACATTACAATGAGCAGTTCTTC
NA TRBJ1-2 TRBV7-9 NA CASSLNVAGDGYTF TGTGCCAGCAGCTTAAATGTAGCGGGTGATGGCTACACCTTC
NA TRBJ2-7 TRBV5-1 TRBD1 CASSPLGGDTYEQYF TGCGCCAGCAGCCCCTTAGGGGGCGATACCTACGAGCAGTACTTC
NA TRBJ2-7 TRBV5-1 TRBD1 CASSWTGSVEQYF TGCGCCAGCAGCTGGACAGGGTCAGTCGAGCAGTACTTC
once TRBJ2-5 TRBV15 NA CATSRVQGGAQYF TGTGCCACCAGCAGAGTTCAGGGCGGGGCCCAGTACTTC
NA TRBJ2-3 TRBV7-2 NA CASSSSYTDTQYF TGTGCCAGCAGCTCCTCCTACACAGATACGCAGTATTTT
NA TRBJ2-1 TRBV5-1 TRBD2 CASSPGGLDVAERFF TGCGCCAGCAGCCCGGGGGGACTGGACGTTGCCGAGCGGTTCTTC
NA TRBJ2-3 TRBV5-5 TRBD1 CASSLRTGLTDTQYF TGTGCCAGCAGCTTGCGGACAGGGTTGACAGATACGCAGTATTTT
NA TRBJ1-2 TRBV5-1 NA CASSIDSYGYTF TGCGCCAGCAGCATAGACAGTTATGGCTACACCTTC
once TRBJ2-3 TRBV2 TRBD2 CASIPGGTTDTQYF TGTGCCAGCATCCCGGGAGGCACCACAGATACGCAGTATTTT
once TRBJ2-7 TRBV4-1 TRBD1 CASSRMVTGGHEQYF TGCGCCAGCAGCCGTATGGTGACAGGGGGCCACGAGCAGTACTTC
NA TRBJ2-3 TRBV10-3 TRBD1 CAISGRQGAGDTQYF TGTGCCATCAGTGGGCGACAGGGGGCTGGAGATACGCAGTATTTT
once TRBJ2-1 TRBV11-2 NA CASSPSGLHNEQFF TGTGCCAGCAGCCCCTCGGGGTTGCACAATGAGCAGTTCTTC
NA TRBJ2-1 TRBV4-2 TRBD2 CASSREFPGLAGVEQFF TGTGCCAGCAGCCGAGAATTTCCGGGACTAGCGGGAGTTGAGCAGTTCTTC
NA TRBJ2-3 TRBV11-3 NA CASSSGLNSQADTQYF TGTGCCAGCAGCAGCGGACTCAATTCTCAAGCAGATACGCAGTATTTT
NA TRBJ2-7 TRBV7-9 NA CASSLDGTYEQYF TGTGCCAGCAGCTTAGATGGCACCTACGAGCAGTACTTC
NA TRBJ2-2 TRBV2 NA CASSELRVTGELFF TGTGCCAGCAGTGAACTCAGGGTTACCGGGGAGCTGTTTTTT
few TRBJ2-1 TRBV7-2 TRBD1 CASGTGTGVNEQFF TGTGCCAGCGGGACCGGGACAGGGGTCAATGAGCAGTTCTTC
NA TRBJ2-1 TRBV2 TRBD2 CASLAGEYNEQFF TGTGCCAGTCTAGCGGGAGAATACAATGAGCAGTTCTTC
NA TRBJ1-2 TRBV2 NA CASTRLPQSNYGYTF TGTGCCAGCACCCGACTTCCTCAGTCAAACTATGGCTACACCTTC